What follows are 4 T cell receptor beta chains derived from one specimen sequenced in a study of control samples from healthy donors and cancer patients. TCRdb's table, derived via immunoSEQ multiplex PCR, lists solely in-frame clones and lacks some. The data contain about 160,000 clones, approximately 94% of them singletons. Sequenced input: PBMCs. The receptors shown here come from a man aged 55 to 70 with colorectal cancer.

V usage is TRBV2 and J usage is TRBJ2-1, with 12 bases that match TRBD2. The V segment lost 9 bases and the J segment 11 bases; nucleotides outside the gene matches: 14. CDR1 SNHLY and CDR2 FYNNEI come from the germline V gene. This CDR3 region has 15 residues. The CDR3 DNA reads as TGTGCCAGGGGTTTGACTAGCGGGGGCCCCTATAAGCAGTTCTTC. Translated: CARGLTSGGPYKQFF.

This chain connects TRBV5-1 to TRBJ1-2; TRBD1 is a possible D gene (5 bases). CDR1 is SGHRS, CDR2 YFSETQ, per germline. V shed 1 base and J shed 0 bases, with 10 bases lying between them. The CDR3 spans 15 residues. CDR3 sequence reads: CASSLNAGANYGYTF. For the CDR3, the DNA is TGCGCCAGCAGCTTGAACGCGGGGGCTAACTATGGCTACACCTTC.

The CDR3 DNA reads as TGCGCCAGCAGCTTGGGAGGGACAGGAACTAATGAAAAACTGTTTTTT. It translates to CASSLGGTGTNEKLFF. V and J are TRBV5-1 and TRBJ1-4; 8 nucleotides agree with TRBD1. Germline V CDR1 and CDR2: SGHRS, YFSETQ. The CDR3 is 16 amino acids. V lost 0 bases and J lost 1; bases outside the gene matches: 2.

The chain combines TRBV10-3 with TRBJ1-3, with D possibly being TRBD1 (5 bases). The CDR3 totals 14 residues. In germline, CDR1 is ENHRY, CDR2 SYGVKD. Trimming pared 6 bases from V and 6 bases from J, leaving 15 bases between. The CDR3 spells CAISSGLLENTIYF. The CDR3 nucleotides read TGTGCCATCAGCTCGGGACTGTTGGAAAACACCATATATTTT.